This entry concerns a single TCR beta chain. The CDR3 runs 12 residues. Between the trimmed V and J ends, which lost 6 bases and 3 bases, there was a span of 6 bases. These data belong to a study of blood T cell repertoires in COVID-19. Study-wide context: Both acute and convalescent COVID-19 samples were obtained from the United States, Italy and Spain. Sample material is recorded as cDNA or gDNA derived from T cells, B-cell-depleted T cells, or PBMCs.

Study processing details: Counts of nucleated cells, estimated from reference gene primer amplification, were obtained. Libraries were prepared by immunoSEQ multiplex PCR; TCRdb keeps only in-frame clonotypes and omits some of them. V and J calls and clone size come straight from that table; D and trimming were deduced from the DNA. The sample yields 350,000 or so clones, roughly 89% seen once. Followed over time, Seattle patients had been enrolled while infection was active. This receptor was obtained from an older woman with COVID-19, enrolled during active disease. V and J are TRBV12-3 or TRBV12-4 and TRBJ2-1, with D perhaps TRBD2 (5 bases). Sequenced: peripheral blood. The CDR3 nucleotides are TGTGCCAGCAGCGGGGTCTACAATGAGCAGTTCTTC. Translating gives CASSGVYNEQFF.